The next 10 T cell receptor beta chains were all read from a single sample in a study of blood T cell repertoires in COVID-19. Sequencing was performed with immunoSEQ multiplex PCR; in TCRdb, only in-frame clones are kept and a portion is missing. Among roughly 110,000 clones listed, roughly 88% were seen once. Sequenced sample: peripheral blood. These receptors all stem from a man aged 50 to 60 with active or convalescent COVID-19.

The V call is TRBV27, the J call TRBJ2-7, with 7 positions matching TRBD1. The CDR3 has 16 residues. V dropped 2 bases and J dropped 5; count of bases not matched to a gene: 12. In germline, CDR1 is MNHEY, CDR2 SMNVEV (reference sequence). The CDR3 DNA reads as TGTGCCAGCAGTTTAATACACCGACAGGGTGAAGACGAGCAGTACTTC. This sequence encodes CASSLIHRQGEDEQYF.

J is TRBJ1-1 and V is TRBV6-1; D possibly corresponds to TRBD1 (6 bases). The length of the CDR3 is 17 residues. Trimming shortened V by 2 bases and J by 2 bases, and 18 bases separated the two germline ends. Germline V CDR1 and CDR2: MNHNS, SASEGT. The CDR3 here is CASSEIRTLGTNTEAFF. CDR3 bases: TGTGCCAGCAGTGAAATTCGGACCCTGGGGACAAACACTGAAGCTTTCTTT.

In this sample, this clone turned up once. V and J are TRBV10-3 and TRBJ2-3; D might be TRBD1 (7 bases). Germline CDR1 reads ENHRY; CDR2 reads SYGVKD. There are 15 residues in the CDR3. V gave up 6 bases and J gave up 3 bases, with 16 bases separating them. The CDR3 spells CAISLQGGSTDTQYF. As DNA, the CDR3 is TGTGCCATCAGCCTTCAGGGGGGATCGACAGATACGCAGTATTTT.

This clone was counted a single time. The chain uses TRBV19 and TRBJ1-1; TRBD1 is a possible D gene (6 bases). The V end was cut by 8 bases, the J end by 0 bases, with 16 bases between. The CDR3 has 15 amino acids. Per the germline V gene, CDR1 is LNHDA and CDR2 is SQIVND (reference sequence). CDR3 loop: CASLERTGMNTEAFF. CDR3 coding DNA: TGTGCCAGTTTAGAGCGAACAGGGATGAACACTGAAGCTTTCTTT.

V is TRBV5-4 and J is TRBJ1-1, with D unresolved. Per the germline V gene, CDR1 is SGHNT and CDR2 is YYREEE (reference sequence). The CDR3 consists of 15 residues. V was cut by 4 bases and J by 7 bases, with 20 bases left in between. The CDR3 region has the DNA TGTGCCAGCAGCCTGGGAGTGGTGGGTCAGCGTGAAGCTTTCTTT. It is translated as CASSLGVVGQREAFF.

The rearrangement joins TRBV28 to TRBJ2-7, with a possible D match to TRBD1 (5 bases). Trimming took off 1 base at V and 0 bases at J, with 10 bases between the two ends. Germline values: CDR1 MDHEN, CDR2 SYDVKM. The CDR3 consists of 15 residues. The CDR3 coding sequence is TGTGCCAGCAGTTTATTGGAACAGGTCTCCTACGAGCAGTACTTC. This sequence encodes CASSLLEQVSYEQYF.

This clone was recorded only once. V usage is TRBV7-2 and J usage is TRBJ2-5; a weak D match, TRBD1 (5 bases). CDR1 SGHTA and CDR2 FQGNSA come from the germline V gene. The CDR3 sequence is 13 residues long. Trimming shortened V by 3 bases and J by 5 bases, and 10 bases separated the two germline ends. The CDR3, as DNA: TGTGCCAGCAGCTTCAGAAGGGGTGAGACCCAGTACTTC. Residues: CASSFRRGETQYF.

The rearrangement links TRBV18 to TRBJ1-4, with TRBD1 matching over 7 bases. Germline V CDR1 and CDR2: KGHSH, LQKENI. Trimming cost V 6 bases and J 9 bases; bases outside gene matches: 13. The CDR3 is 15 residues long. For the CDR3, the DNA is TGTGCCAGCTCCCCCATAGGGGGCCGCGACAAAAAACTGTTTTTT. This encodes CASSPIGGRDKKLFF.

The J gene is TRBJ2-5, the V gene TRBV19, with 9 bases identical to TRBD1. CDR1 LNHDA and CDR2 SQIVND come from the germline V gene (reference sequence). J lost 0 bases, V lost 5 bases, and 7 bases had no gene match. The CDR3 length is 16 residues. The DNA of the CDR3 is TGTGCCAGTAGTGTCACCGGGACAGGGCACCAAGAGACCCAGTACTTC. Its translation is CASSVTGTGHQETQYF.

This sequence joins TRBV7-8 and TRBJ1-4; weak D call: TRBD1 (6 bases). Per the germline V gene, CDR1 is SGHVS and CDR2 is FQNEAQ. This CDR3 is 15 amino acids long. V was pared by 5 bases and J by 8 bases, with 18 bases between. CDR3 sequence: CASSPGGGAWEKLFF. The CDR3 coding sequence is TGTGCCAGCAGCCCCGGCGGGGGGGCGTGGGAAAAACTGTTTTTT.